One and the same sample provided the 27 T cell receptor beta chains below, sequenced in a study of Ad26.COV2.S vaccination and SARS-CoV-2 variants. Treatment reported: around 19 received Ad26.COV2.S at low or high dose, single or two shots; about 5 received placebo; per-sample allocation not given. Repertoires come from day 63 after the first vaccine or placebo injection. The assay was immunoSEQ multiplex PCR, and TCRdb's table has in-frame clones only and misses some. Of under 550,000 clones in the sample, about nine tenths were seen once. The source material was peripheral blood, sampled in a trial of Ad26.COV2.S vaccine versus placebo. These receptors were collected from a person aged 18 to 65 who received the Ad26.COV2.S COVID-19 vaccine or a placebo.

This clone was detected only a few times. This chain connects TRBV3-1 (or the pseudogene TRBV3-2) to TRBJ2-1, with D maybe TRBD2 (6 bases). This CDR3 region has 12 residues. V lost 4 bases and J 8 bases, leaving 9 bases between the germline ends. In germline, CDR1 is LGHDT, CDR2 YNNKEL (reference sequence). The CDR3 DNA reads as TGTGCCAGCAGCCTCAAGCGGGATGAGCAGTTCTTC. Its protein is CASSLKRDEQFF.

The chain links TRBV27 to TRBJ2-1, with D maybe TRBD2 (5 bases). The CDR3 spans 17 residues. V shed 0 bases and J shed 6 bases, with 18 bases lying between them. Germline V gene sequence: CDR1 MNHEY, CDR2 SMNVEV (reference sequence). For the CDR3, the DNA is TGTGCCAGCAGTTTATCGCCCCCCTCGGGGTCAGGCAATGAGCAGTTCTTC. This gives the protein CASSLSPPSGSGNEQFF.

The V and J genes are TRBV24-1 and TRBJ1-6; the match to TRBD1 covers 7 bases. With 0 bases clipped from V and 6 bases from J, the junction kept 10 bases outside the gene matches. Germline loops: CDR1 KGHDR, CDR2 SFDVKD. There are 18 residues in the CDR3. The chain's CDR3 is CATSDLQGVGQFNSPLHF. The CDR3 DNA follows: TGTGCCACCAGTGATTTGCAGGGGGTTGGACAGTTTAATTCACCCCTCCACTTT.

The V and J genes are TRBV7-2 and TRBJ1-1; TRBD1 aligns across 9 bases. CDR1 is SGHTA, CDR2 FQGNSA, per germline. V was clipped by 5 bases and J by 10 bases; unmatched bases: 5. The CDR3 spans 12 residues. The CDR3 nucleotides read TGTGCCAGCAGCCCAGGGACAGGGTTAGCTTTCTTT. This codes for CASSPGTGLAFF. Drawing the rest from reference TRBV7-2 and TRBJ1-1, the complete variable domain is GAGVSQSPSNKVTEKGKDVELRCDPISGHTALYWYRQSLGQGLEFLIYFQGNSAPDKSGLPSDRFSAERTGGSVSTLTIQRTQQEDSAVYLCASSPGTGLAFFGQGTRLTVV.

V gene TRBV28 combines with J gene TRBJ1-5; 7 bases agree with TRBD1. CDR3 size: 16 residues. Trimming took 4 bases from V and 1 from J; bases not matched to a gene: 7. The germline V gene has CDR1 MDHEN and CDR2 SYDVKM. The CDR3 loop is CASSSPIQGSNQPQHF. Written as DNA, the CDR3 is TGTGCCAGCAGTTCACCCATACAGGGGAGCAATCAGCCCCAGCATTTT. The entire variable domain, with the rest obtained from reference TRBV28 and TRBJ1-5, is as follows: DVKVTQSSRYLVKRTGEKVFLECVQDMDHENMFWYRQDPGLGLRLIYFSYDVKMKEKGDIPEGYSVSREKKERFSLILESASTNQTSMYLCASSSPIQGSNQPQHFGDGTRLSIL.

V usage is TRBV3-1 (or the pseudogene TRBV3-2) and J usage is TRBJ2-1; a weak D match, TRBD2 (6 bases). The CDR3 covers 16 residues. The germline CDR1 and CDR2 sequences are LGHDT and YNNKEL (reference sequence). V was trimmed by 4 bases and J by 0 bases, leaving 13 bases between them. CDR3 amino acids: CASSLPLGGSYNEQFF. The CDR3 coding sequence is TGTGCCAGCAGCCTACCGCTGGGGGGCTCCTACAATGAGCAGTTCTTC.

The CDR3 loop is CASSSTSGAPDTQYF. CDR3 coding DNA: TGTGCCAGCAGCTCGACTAGCGGGGCCCCAGATACGCAGTATTTT. This chain joins TRBV5-5 and TRBJ2-3, with 11 bases aligning to TRBD2. This CDR3 spans 15 amino acids. From germline, CDR1 is SGHKS and CDR2 YYEKEE (reference sequence). Unmatched junction bases numbered 4, after V lost 3 bases and J lost 4 bases. The full variable domain, completed using reference TRBV5-5 and TRBJ2-3, is DAGVTQSPTHLIKTRGQQVTLRCSPISGHKSVSWYQQVLGQGPQFIFQYYEKEERGRGNFPDRFSARQFPNYSSELNVNALLLGDSALYLCASSSTSGAPDTQYFGPGTRLTVL.

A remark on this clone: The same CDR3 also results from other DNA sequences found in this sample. CDR3 in amino acids: CASSLGSSSYNEQFF. DNA of the CDR3: TGTGCCAGCAGCTTAGGCTCAAGCTCCTACAATGAGCAGTTCTTC. This sequence joins TRBV7-3 and TRBJ2-1; D is ambiguous. CDR1 and CDR2 from the germline V gene are SGHTA and FQGTGA. The V end was cut by 2 bases, the J end by 0 bases, with 8 bases between. CDR3 length: 15 residues.

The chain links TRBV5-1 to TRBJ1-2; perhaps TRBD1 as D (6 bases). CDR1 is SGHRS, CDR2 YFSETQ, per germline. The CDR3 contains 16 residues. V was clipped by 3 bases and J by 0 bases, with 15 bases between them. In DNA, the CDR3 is TGCGCCAGCAGCTCATCGGGGGGCACCCCTAACTATGGCTACACCTTC. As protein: CASSSSGGTPNYGYTF.

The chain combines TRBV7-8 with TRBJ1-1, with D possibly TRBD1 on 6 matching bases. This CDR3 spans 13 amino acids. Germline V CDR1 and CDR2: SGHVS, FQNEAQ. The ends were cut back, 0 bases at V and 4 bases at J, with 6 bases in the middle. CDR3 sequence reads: CASSLAQGTEAFF. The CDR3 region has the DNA TGTGCCAGCAGCTTAGCACAGGGCACTGAAGCTTTCTTT.

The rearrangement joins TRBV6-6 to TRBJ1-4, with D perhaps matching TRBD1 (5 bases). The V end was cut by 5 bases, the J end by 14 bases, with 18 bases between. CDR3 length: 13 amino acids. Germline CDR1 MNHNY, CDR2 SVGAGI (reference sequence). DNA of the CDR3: TGTGCCAGCAGTGGTGTCACAGGCTTCGGGCTGTTTTTT. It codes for CASSGVTGFGLFF.

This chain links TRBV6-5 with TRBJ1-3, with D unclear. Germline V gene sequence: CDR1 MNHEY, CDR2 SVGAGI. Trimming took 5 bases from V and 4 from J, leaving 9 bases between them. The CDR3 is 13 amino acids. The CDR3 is CASSMTGGNTIYF. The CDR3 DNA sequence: TGTGCCAGCAGTATGACGGGCGGAAACACCATATATTTT.

The DNA of the CDR3 is TGTGCCAGCAGTTACTCAGGACTAGCGGGCCAAGAGACCCAGTACTTC. Translated, it gives CASSYSGLAGQETQYF. The chain employs TRBV6-5 and TRBJ2-5; 11 bases are shared with TRBD2. With V trimmed by 0 bases and J by 1 base, 1 base remained unmatched. The CDR3 totals 16 residues. The germline V gene has CDR1 MNHEY and CDR2 SVGAGI.

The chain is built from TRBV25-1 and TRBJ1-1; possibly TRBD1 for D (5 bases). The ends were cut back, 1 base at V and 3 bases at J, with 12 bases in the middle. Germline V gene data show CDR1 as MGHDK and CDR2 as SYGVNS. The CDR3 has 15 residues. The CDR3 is CASSESGTAHTEAFF. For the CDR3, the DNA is TGTGCCAGCAGTGAATCCGGGACGGCGCACACTGAAGCTTTCTTT. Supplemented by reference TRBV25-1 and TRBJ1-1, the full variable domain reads EADIYQTPRYLVIGTGKKITLECSQTMGHDKMYWYQQDPGMELHLIHYSYGVNSTEKGDLSSESTVSRIRTEHFPLTLESARPSHTSQYLCASSESGTAHTEAFFGQGTRLTVV.

The CDR3 bases are TGTGCCAGTAGTATCCCTTCGTCCGCTAGCTTTTCTCGGGAGCAGTTCTTC. Translating gives CASSIPSSASFSREQFF. This chain joins TRBV19 and TRBJ2-1, with D perhaps matching TRBD2 (5 bases). The V gene lost 3 bases and the J gene lost 10 bases, with 25 bases spanning the gap. This CDR3 is 17 amino acids long. Germline CDR1 reads LNHDA; CDR2 reads SQIVND (reference sequence).

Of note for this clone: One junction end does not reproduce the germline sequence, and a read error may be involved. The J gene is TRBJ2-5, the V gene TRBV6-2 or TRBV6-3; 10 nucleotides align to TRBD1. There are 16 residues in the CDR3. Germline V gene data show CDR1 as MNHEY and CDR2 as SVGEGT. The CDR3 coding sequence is TGTGCCAGCAGTTCTACCCCCGGGACAGGGGTCCTAAACCATGACTTC. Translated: CASSSTPGTGVLNHDF.

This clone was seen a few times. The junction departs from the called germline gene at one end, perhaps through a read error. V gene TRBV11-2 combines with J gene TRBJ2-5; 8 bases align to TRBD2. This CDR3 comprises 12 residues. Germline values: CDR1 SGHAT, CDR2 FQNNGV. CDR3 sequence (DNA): TGTGCCAGCAGCTTTCCCGGGGGGGTAGCTCACTTC. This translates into CASSFPGGVAHF. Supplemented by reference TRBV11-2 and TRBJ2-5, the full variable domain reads EAGVAQSPRYKIIEKRQSVAFWCNPISGHATLYWYQQILGQGPKLLIQFQNNGVVDDSQLPKDRFSAERLKGVDSTLKIQPAKLEDSAVYLCASSFPGGVAHFGPGTRLLVL.

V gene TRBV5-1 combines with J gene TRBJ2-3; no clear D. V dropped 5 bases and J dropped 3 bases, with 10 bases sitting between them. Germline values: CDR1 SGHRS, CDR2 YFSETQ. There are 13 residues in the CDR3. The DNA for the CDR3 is TGCGCCAGCAGAACAGCCTCGACAGATACGCAGTATTTT. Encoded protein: CASRTASTDTQYF. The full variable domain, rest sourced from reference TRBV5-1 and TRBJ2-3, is KAGVTQTPRYLIKTRGQQVTLSCSPISGHRSVSWYQQTPGQGLQFLFEYFSETQRNKGNFPGRFSGRQFSNSRSEMNVSTLELGDSALYLCASRTASTDTQYFGPGTRLTVL.

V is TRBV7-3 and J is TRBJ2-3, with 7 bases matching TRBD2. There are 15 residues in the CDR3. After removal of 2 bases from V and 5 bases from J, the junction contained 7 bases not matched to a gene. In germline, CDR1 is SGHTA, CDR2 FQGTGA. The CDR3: CASSLVAGELDTQYF. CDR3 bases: TGTGCCAGCAGCTTAGTGGCGGGAGAGTTAGATACGCAGTATTTT.

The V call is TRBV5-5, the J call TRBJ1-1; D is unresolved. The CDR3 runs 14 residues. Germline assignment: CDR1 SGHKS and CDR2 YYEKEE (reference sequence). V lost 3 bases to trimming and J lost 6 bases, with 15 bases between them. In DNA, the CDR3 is TGTGCCAGCAGCTCCGACGTGGGGAGGCCTGAAGCTTTCTTT. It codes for CASSSDVGRPEAFF.

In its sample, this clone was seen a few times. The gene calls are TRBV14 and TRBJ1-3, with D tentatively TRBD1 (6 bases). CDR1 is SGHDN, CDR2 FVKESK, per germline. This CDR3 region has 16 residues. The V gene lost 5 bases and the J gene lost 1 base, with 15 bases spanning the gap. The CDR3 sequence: CASSTRDRPSGNTIYF. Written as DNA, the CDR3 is TGTGCCAGCAGCACACGCGACAGGCCTTCTGGAAACACCATATATTTT.

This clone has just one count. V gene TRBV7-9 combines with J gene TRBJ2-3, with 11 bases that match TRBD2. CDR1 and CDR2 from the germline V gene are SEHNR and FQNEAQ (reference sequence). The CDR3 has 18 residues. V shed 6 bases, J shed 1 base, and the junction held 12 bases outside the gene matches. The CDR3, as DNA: TGTGCCAGCAGGGGCTACCTGGGACTAGCGGAGGGCACAGATACGCAGTATTTT. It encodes CASRGYLGLAEGTDTQYF.

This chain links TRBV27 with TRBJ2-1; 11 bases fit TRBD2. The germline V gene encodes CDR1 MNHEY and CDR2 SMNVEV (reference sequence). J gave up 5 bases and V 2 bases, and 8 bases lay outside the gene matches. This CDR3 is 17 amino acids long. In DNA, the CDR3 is TGTGCCAGCAGTTTAACCGGGACTAGCGGAGGACACAATGAGCAGTTCTTC. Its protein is CASSLTGTSGGHNEQFF.

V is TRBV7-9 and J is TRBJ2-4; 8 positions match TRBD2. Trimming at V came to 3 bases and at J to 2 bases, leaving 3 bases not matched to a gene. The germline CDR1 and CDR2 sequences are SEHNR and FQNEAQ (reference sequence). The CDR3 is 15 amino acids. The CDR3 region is CASSLGGGTKNIQYF. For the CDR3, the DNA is TGTGCCAGCAGCTTGGGCGGGGGGACCAAAAACATTCAGTACTTC.

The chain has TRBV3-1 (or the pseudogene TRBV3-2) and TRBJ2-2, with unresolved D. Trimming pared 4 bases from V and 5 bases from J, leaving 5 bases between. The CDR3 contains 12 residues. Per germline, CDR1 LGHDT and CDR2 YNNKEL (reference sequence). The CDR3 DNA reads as TGTGCCAGCAGCCTAGGAACCGGGGAGCTGTTTTTT. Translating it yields CASSLGTGELFF.

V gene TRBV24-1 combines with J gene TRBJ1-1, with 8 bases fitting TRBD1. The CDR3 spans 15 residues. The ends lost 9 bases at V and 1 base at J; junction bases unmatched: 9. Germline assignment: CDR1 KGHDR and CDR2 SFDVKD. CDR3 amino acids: CATRPGQAKNTEAFF. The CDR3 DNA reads TGTGCCACCCGCCCGGGACAGGCGAAGAACACTGAAGCTTTCTTT.

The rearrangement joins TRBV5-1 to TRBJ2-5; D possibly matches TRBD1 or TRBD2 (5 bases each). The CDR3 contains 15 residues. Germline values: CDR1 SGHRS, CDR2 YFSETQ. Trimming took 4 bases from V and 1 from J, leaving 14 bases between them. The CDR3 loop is CASSLSGTSQETQYF. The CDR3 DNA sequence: TGCGCCAGCAGCCTGTCCGGGACGAGCCAAGAGACCCAGTACTTC.